Listed here are 17 T cell receptor beta chains from one sample, sequenced in a study of CD8+ T cells in alopecia areata. Extracted RNA was reverse transcribed into cDNA, the sequencing template. Repertoires were generated with immunoSEQ multiplex PCR, while TCRdb's copy carries only in-frame clones and drops some. The sample carries approximately 210,000 clones, under 70% recorded once. The treatment here: oral pan-JAK inhibitor, 5-10 mg twice daily. Sequencing was performed on CD4+ T cells sorted from blood, taken at approximately week 42, from a patient treated with tofacitinib. The receptors here all came from a human donor with alopecia areata.

J is TRBJ1-6 and V is TRBV5-1; possibly TRBD1 for D (5 bases). V lost 1 base and J lost 7, with 15 bases in between. This CDR3 is 16 amino acids long. Germline values: CDR1 SGHRS, CDR2 YFSETQ. The CDR3 loop reads CASSLQGGGPNSPLHF. The CDR3 DNA reads as TGCGCCAGCAGCTTGCAAGGCGGGGGTCCGAATTCACCCCTCCACTTT.

This clone was counted a few times. J is TRBJ1-2 and V is TRBV30; the D is unclear. V was cut by 3 bases and J by 0 bases, with 11 bases left in between. The CDR3 consists of 14 residues. Germline V gives CDR1 GTSNPN, CDR2 SVGIG (reference sequence). The CDR3 protein is CAWRSMDSNYGYTF. DNA of the CDR3: TGTGCCTGGAGGTCGATGGACTCTAACTATGGCTACACCTTC. The entire variable domain, with the rest obtained from reference TRBV30 and TRBJ1-2, is as follows: SQTIHQWPATLVQPVGSPLSLECTVEGTSNPNLYWYRQAAGRGLQLLFYSVGIGQISSEVPQNLSASRPQDRQFILSSKKLLLSDSGFYLCAWRSMDSNYGYTFGSGTRLTVV.

This sequence joins TRBV5-1 and TRBJ1-1; D is uncertain. This CDR3 spans 14 amino acids. Between the trimmed V and J ends, which lost 3 bases and 1 base, there was a span of 10 bases. Germline V gene sequence: CDR1 SGHRS, CDR2 YFSETQ. In nucleotides, the CDR3 is TGCGCCAGCAGCTCTGGACGTACGAACACTGAAGCTTTCTTT. Its translation: CASSSGRTNTEAFF.

The rearrangement joins TRBV5-1 to TRBJ2-1, with TRBD2 matching 10 bases. Unmatched junction bases numbered 0, after V lost 0 bases and J lost 6 bases. The V gene's germline CDR1 is SGHRS and CDR2 YFSETQ. The CDR3 extends over 14 amino acids. CDR3 sequence reads: CASSLGLAGNEQFF. The DNA of the CDR3 is TGCGCCAGCAGCTTGGGACTAGCGGGCAATGAGCAGTTCTTC.

The rearrangement uses TRBV7-2 and TRBJ2-7; D might be TRBD2 (5 bases). Germline V gene lookup returns CDR1 SGHTA and CDR2 FQGNSA. This CDR3 spans 15 amino acids. V shed 6 bases and J shed 3 bases, with 18 bases lying between them. The CDR3 nucleotides read TGTGCCAGCAGTTCGGGAATCGCCGCGAACTACGAGCAGTACTTC. This gives the protein CASSSGIAANYEQYF.

The chain uses TRBV7-2 and TRBJ1-5, with TRBD1 as a possible D gene (5 bases). Trimming removed 1 base from V and 9 bases from J, with 19 bases in between. This CDR3 is built from 16 residues. Looked up from germline, CDR1 is SGHTA and CDR2 is FQGNSA. The CDR3 spells CASSLDIVAVRGPQHF. The CDR3, as DNA: TGTGCCAGCAGCTTAGACATTGTGGCGGTAAGGGGGCCCCAGCATTTT.

The chain is built from TRBV11-2 and TRBJ2-5, with a tentative D call TRBD2 (6 bases). CDR1 and CDR2 from the germline V gene are SGHAT and FQNNGV. V lost 5 bases, J lost 2 bases, and 12 bases lay in between. CDR3 length: 14 amino acids. The CDR3 spells CASSPGRRQETQYF. CDR3 bases: TGTGCCAGCAGCCCAGGGAGGAGGCAAGAGACCCAGTACTTC. The variable domain in full, with the rest retrieved from reference TRBV11-2 and TRBJ2-5, is EAGVAQSPRYKIIEKRQSVAFWCNPISGHATLYWYQQILGQGPKLLIQFQNNGVVDDSQLPKDRFSAERLKGVDSTLKIQPAKLEDSAVYLCASSPGRRQETQYFGPGTRLLVL.

J is TRBJ2-7 and V is TRBV2; 7 bases are shared with TRBD1. Germline trimming cut 5 bases from V and 2 bases from J; bases unmatched to any gene: 6. This CDR3 is built from 14 residues. Germline values: CDR1 SNHLY, CDR2 FYNNEI. The CDR3 DNA is TGTGCCAGCAGTACCGGGACAGTTACCTACGAGCAGTACTTC. Protein: CASSTGTVTYEQYF.

This CDR3 is CASATGGTYEQYF. CDR3 nucleotides: TGTGCCAGCGCGACAGGGGGTACCTACGAGCAGTACTTC. This chain uses TRBV5-6 with TRBJ2-7; TRBD1 matches 9 bases. The length of the CDR3 is 13 residues. Germline CDR1 is SGHDT and CDR2 is YYEEEE. The V segment lost 7 bases and the J segment 2 bases; nucleotides outside the gene matches: 4.

In its sample, this clone was seen once. The genes are TRBV29-1 and TRBJ2-7; D may be TRBD2 (5 bases). Trimming stripped 8 bases from V and 2 bases from J, with 16 bases between. The CDR3 covers 13 residues. Germline lookup yields CDR1 SQVTM and CDR2 ANQGSEA. This chain's CDR3 is CSSNSVVPYEQYF. In DNA form, the CDR3 reads TGCAGCTCGAATAGCGTAGTGCCCTACGAGCAGTACTTC.

This sequence joins TRBV9 and TRBJ2-1, with no clear D. Germline V gives CDR1 SGDLS, CDR2 YYNGEE. This CDR3 contains 14 residues. Trimming took off 4 bases at V and 7 bases at J, with 15 bases between the two ends. CDR3 bases: TGTGCCAGCAGCTCATCGGGTTTAAGTAATGAGCAGTTCTTC. Its translation: CASSSSGLSNEQFF.

This clone was counted between two and nine times. The chain has TRBV15 and TRBJ1-6; possible D gene TRBD1, 5 bases. The germline V gene encodes CDR1 LNHNV and CDR2 YYDKDF (reference sequence). Trimming pared 9 bases from V and 9 bases from J, leaving 15 bases between. CDR3 length: 13 residues. CDR3 DNA sequence: TGTGCCACGTCCGAGGGGCGAAGTTCACCCCTCCACTTT. Protein sequence: CATSEGRSSPLHF.

This chain uses TRBV30 with TRBJ2-2; D possibly corresponds to TRBD2 (5 bases). The CDR3 is 13 amino acids. Trimming took 4 bases from V and 6 from J, leaving 12 bases between them. The germline CDR1 and CDR2 sequences are GTSNPN and SVGIG (reference sequence). This CDR3 reads CAWNILGSGELFF. The CDR3, as DNA: TGTGCCTGGAACATACTAGGATCCGGGGAGCTGTTTTTT.

This chain uses TRBV30 with TRBJ1-4; possible D gene TRBD1, 5 bases. The length of the CDR3 is 14 residues. Germline-derived CDR1 and CDR2 are GTSNPN and SVGIG (reference sequence). Trimming removed 7 bases at V and 1 base at J, with 13 bases between. CDR3 DNA: TGTGCCTCCTCTTTGACAGTAACTAATGAAAAACTGTTTTTT. Translating gives CASSLTVTNEKLFF.

The chain combines TRBV6-4 with TRBJ2-3; D is perhaps TRBD1 (6 bases). V lost 4 bases to trimming and J lost 2 bases, with 13 bases between them. The CDR3 contains 15 residues. Germline CDR1 and CDR2: MRHNA and SNTAGT. The CDR3 protein is CASSGPPGVTDTQYF. The DNA of the CDR3 is TGTGCCAGCAGTGGCCCCCCAGGGGTCACAGATACGCAGTATTTT.

The rearrangement joins TRBV5-5 to TRBJ2-3; D uncertain. The ends were cut back, 4 bases at V and 1 base at J, with 19 bases in the middle. CDR3 size: 17 residues. Germline V gene lookup returns CDR1 SGHKS and CDR2 YYEKEE (reference sequence). CDR3 sequence (DNA): TGTGCCAGCAGCCCCCGTATAGGGCCCCGAGGCACAGATACGCAGTATTTT. The encoded protein is CASSPRIGPRGTDTQYF.

The table lists this clone with a few counts. The rearrangement joins TRBV27 to TRBJ2-6, with a weak D call TRBD2 (5 bases). V was cut by 4 bases and J by 0 bases, with 16 bases left in between. The CDR3 sequence is 18 residues long. Germline assignment: CDR1 MNHEY and CDR2 SMNVEV (reference sequence). In DNA form, the CDR3 reads TGTGCCAGCAGTTCTCAACCGGGGTCCAGCTCTGGGGCCAACGTCCTGACTTTC. Protein product: CASSSQPGSSSGANVLTF.